This T cell receptor beta chain was identified in a study of T cells after yellow fever vaccination. Study-wide points: Relatively few clonotypes were ones that appeared in both CD4 and CD8 compartments. Contaminants from the bulk population, in the form of abundant clonotypes, could be found in FACS-sorted repertoires.

A process of 5'RACE template switching, which added a universal primer site and UMIs, was used to make TCR cDNA. One entry per CDR3 protein results from TCRdb running MiXCR on the 5' RACE reads. The sample yields a few hundred thousand distinct CDR3 sequences, over 4% seen once. Remarks on this clonotype: The antigen is not known.

V lost 6 bases and J lost 7, with 11 bases in between. The CDR3 sequence is 12 residues long. Germline values: CDR1 KGHDR, CDR2 SFDVKD. This sequence joins TRBV24-1 and TRBJ1-1, with D uncertain. Sample: PBMCs, taken 5 days after the yellow fever booster vaccination. The clonotype was recovered from a man aged 18-30 years who received the YFV17D yellow fever vaccine. This CDR3 is CATSSRWGEAFF. The CDR3 DNA reads as TGTGCCACCAGTAGCCGGTGGGGTGAAGCTTTCTTT.